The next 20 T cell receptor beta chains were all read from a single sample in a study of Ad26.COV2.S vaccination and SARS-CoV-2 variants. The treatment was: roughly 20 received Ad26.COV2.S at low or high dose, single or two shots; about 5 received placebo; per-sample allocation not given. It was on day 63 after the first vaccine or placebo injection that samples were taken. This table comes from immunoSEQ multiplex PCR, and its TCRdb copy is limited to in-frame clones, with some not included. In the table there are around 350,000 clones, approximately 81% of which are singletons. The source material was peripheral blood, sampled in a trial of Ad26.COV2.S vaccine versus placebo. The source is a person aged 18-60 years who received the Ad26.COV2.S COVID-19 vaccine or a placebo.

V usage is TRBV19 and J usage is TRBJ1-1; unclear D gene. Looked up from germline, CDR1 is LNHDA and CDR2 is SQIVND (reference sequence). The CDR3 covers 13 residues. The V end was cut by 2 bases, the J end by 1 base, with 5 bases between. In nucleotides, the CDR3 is TGTGCCAGTAGTATACGACAGAACACTGAAGCTTTCTTT. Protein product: CASSIRQNTEAFF.

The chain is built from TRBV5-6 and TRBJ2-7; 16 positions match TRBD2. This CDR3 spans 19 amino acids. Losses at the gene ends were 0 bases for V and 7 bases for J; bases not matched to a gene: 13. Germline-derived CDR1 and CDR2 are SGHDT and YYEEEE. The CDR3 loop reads CASSLVEGLAGGPLSEQYF. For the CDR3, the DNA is TGTGCCAGCAGCTTGGTTGAGGGACTAGCGGGAGGGCCCTTAAGTGAGCAGTACTTC.

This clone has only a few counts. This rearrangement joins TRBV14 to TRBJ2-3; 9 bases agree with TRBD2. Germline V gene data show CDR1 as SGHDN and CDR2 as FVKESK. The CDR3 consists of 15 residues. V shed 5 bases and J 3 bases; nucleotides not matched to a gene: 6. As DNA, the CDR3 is TGTGCCAGCAGCTCGGGGAGCGGGAGGACAGATACGCAGTATTTT. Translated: CASSSGSGRTDTQYF.

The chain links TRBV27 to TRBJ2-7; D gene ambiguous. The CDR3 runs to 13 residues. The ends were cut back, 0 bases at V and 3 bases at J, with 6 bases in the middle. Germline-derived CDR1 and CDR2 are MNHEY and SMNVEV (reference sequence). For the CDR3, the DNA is TGTGCCAGCAGTTTATCGGACGGCTACGAGCAGTACTTC. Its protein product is CASSLSDGYEQYF.

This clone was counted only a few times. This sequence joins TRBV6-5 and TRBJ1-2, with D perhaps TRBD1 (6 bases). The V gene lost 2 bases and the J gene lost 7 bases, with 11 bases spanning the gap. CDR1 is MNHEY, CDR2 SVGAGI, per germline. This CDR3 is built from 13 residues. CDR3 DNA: TGTGCCAGCAGTTACGGGCCCAGGGGTGGCTACACCTTC. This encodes CASSYGPRGGYTF.

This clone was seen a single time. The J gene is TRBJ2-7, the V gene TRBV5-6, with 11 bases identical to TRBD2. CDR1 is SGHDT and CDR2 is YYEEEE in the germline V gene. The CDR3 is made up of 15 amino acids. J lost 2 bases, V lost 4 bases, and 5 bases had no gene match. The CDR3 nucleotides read TGTGCCAGCAGCGGAGGGACTAGCGGAACCTACGAGCAGTACTTC. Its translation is CASSGGTSGTYEQYF.

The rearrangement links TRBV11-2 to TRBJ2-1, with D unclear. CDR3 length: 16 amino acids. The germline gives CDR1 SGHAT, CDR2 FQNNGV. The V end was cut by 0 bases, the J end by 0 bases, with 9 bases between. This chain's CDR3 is CASSLEKDSSYNEQFF. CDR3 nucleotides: TGTGCCAGCAGCTTAGAGAAGGATAGCTCCTACAATGAGCAGTTCTTC.

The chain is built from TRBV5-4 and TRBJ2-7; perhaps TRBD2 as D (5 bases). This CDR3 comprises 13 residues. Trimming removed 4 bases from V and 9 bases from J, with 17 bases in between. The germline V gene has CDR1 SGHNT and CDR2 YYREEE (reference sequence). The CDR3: CASSLLSSGGQYF. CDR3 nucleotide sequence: TGTGCCAGCAGCCTGTTGTCGTCAGGAGGGCAGTACTTC.

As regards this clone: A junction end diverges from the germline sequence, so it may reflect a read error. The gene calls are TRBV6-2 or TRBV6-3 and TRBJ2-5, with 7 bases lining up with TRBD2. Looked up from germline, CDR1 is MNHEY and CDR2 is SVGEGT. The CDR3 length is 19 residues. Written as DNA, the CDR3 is TGTGCCAGCAGTTTTAACCCCCCGGTGGCGGGAGATTCCAACCCCCTGCGGGACTTC. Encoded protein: CASSFNPPVAGDSNPLRDF.

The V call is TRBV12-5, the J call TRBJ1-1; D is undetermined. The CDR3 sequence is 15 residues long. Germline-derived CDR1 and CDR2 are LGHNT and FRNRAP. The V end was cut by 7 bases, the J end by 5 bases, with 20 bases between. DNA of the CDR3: TGTGCTAGTGCCAATCAAGCCGGACCAAGGACTGAAGCTTTCTTT. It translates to CASANQAGPRTEAFF.

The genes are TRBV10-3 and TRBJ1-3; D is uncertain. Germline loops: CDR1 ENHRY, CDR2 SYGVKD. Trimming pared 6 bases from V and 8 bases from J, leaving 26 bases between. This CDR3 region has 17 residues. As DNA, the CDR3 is TGTGCCATCAGCGCTTTGACCCCAGGTAAACCGGGAGACACCATATATTTT. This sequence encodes CAISALTPGKPGDTIYF.

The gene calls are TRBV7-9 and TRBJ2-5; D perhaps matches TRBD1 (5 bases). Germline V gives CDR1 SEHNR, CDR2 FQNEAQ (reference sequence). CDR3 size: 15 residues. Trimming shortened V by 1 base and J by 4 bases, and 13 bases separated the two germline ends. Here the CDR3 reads CASSLDGRVGETQYF. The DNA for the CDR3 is TGTGCCAGCAGCTTAGATGGCAGGGTGGGAGAGACCCAGTACTTC.

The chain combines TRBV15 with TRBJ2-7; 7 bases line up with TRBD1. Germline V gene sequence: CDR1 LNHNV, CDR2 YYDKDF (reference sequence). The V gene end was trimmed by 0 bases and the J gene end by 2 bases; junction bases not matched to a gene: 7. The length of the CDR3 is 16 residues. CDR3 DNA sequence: TGTGCCACCAGCAGAGATAGGCCGACAGGGCCCTACGAGCAGTACTTC. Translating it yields CATSRDRPTGPYEQYF.

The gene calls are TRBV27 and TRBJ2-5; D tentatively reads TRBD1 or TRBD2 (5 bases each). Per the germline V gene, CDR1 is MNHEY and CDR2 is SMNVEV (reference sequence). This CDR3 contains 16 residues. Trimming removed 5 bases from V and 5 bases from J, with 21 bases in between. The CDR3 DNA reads TGTGCCAGCAGTGCACAGGACCCGGAGGCGACGGAGACCCAGTACTTC. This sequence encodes CASSAQDPEATETQYF.

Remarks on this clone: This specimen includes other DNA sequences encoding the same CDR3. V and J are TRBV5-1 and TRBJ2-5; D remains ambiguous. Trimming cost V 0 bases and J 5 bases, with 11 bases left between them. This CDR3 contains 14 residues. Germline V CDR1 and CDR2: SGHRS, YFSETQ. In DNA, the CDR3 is TGCGCCAGCAGCTTGGCTGGCCAAGGCGAGACCCAGTACTTC. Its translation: CASSLAGQGETQYF. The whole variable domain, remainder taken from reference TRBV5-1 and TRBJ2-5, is KAGVTQTPRYLIKTRGQQVTLSCSPISGHRSVSWYQQTPGQGLQFLFEYFSETQRNKGNFPGRFSGRQFSNSRSEMNVSTLELGDSALYLCASSLAGQGETQYFGPGTRLLVL.

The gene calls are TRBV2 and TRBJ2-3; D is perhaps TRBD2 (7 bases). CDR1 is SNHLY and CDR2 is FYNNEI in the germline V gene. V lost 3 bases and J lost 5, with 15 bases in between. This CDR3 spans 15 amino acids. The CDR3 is CASSETGGLVDTQYF. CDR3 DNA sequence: TGTGCCAGCAGTGAGACGGGGGGCCTGGTAGATACGCAGTATTTT.

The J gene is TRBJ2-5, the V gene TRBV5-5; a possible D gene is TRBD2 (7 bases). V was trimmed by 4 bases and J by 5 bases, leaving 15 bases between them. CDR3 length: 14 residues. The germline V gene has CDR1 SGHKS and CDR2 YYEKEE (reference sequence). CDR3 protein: CASSPGGQGETQYF. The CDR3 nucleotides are TGTGCCAGCAGCCCCGGGGGGCAGGGCGAGACCCAGTACTTC.

Written as DNA, the CDR3 is TGTGCCAGCAAAGACCAACCACCAGGGAGCGAGCAGTACTTC. It codes for CASKDQPPGSEQYF. V and J are TRBV6-5 and TRBJ2-7; D possibly matches TRBD1 or TRBD2 (5 bases each). Germline CDR1 MNHEY, CDR2 SVGAGI. The CDR3 contains 14 residues. The V and J ends lost 7 bases and 6 bases respectively, with 19 bases between them.

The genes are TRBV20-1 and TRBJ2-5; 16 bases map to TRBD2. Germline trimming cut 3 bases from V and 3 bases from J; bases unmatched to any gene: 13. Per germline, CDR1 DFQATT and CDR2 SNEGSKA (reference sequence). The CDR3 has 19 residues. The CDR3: CSASNPGLAGGPWEETQYF. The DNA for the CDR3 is TGCAGTGCTAGTAATCCGGGACTAGCGGGGGGGCCCTGGGAAGAGACCCAGTACTTC.

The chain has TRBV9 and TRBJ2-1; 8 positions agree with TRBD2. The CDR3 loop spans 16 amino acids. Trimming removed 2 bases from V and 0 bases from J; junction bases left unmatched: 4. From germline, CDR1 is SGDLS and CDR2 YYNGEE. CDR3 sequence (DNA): TGTGCCAGCAGCGTCTCCGGGACTAGCTCCTACAATGAGCAGTTCTTC. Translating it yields CASSVSGTSSYNEQFF.